The 8 T cell receptor beta chains reported below all come from one sample, sequenced in a study of blood T cell repertoires in COVID-19 (dated by TCRdb to between 2020 and 2021). The protocol used for the library was the immunoSEQ multiplex PCR assay. This is the immuneACCESS table as TCRdb keeps it, with only in-frame sequences that have V and J called. A part of the clones is gone; compared with another copy, unresolved V genes explain less than half, and the rest is unexplained. In this sample the table shows some 30,000 clones, 90% of which occur a single time. The top ten clonotypes cover more than 7% of the sample. Specimen: peripheral blood. The receptor set was obtained from a man in his sixties or seventies with active or convalescent COVID-19.

The chain is built from TRBV3-1 (or the pseudogene TRBV3-2) and TRBJ2-1, with unresolved D. The CDR3 is made up of 13 amino acids. The V and J ends lost 0 bases and 6 bases respectively, with 6 bases between them. Germline CDR1 is LGHDT and CDR2 is YNNKEL (reference sequence). Here the CDR3 reads CASSQDLSNEQFF. The CDR3 DNA is TGTGCCAGCAGCCAAGATCTCAGCAATGAGCAGTTCTTC.

The chain carries TRBV6-2 or TRBV6-3 and TRBJ2-1, with D maybe TRBD2 (6 bases). V lost 5 bases, J lost 7 bases, and 12 bases lay in between. The germline CDR1 and CDR2 sequences are MNHEY and SVGEGT. This CDR3 spans 13 amino acids. The CDR3 region is CASSQSSVNEQFF. In DNA form, the CDR3 reads TGTGCCAGCAGTCAATCTAGCGTTAATGAGCAGTTCTTC.

This chain connects TRBV15 to TRBJ2-5, with 8 bases matching TRBD2. From germline, CDR1 is LNHNV and CDR2 YYDKDF (reference sequence). This CDR3 is built from 16 residues. After removal of 3 bases from V and 2 bases from J, the junction contained 8 bases not matched to a gene. For the CDR3, the DNA is TGTGCCACCAGCAGCATTACTAGCGGCGGACAAGAGACCCAGTACTTC. Translating gives CATSSITSGGQETQYF.

The CDR3 loop is CASSQTAGSNQPQHF. In nucleotides, the CDR3 is TGCGCCAGCAGCCAAACCGCAGGTAGCAATCAGCCCCAGCATTTT. The rearrangement uses TRBV4-3 and TRBJ1-5, with D hard to call. Between the trimmed V and J ends, which lost 2 bases and 0 bases, there was a span of 8 bases. The CDR3 extends over 15 amino acids. From germline, CDR1 is LGHNA and CDR2 YSLEER.

The chain uses TRBV4-3 and TRBJ1-3; weak D call: TRBD1 (5 bases). This CDR3 contains 17 residues. Germline V gene sequence: CDR1 LGHNA, CDR2 YSLEER. Trimming pared 0 bases from V and 0 bases from J, leaving 12 bases between. This CDR3 is CASSQDRQLLSGNTIYF. The CDR3 DNA reads as TGCGCCAGCAGCCAAGATCGACAGTTACTCTCTGGAAACACCATATATTTT.

This chain uses TRBV6-5 with TRBJ1-6, with unresolved D. The CDR3 is 14 residues long. Germline CDR1 MNHEY, CDR2 SVGAGI. Trimming shortened V by 6 bases and J by 7 bases, and 13 bases separated the two germline ends. The CDR3 region has the DNA TGTGCCAGCAGACGACAAGGAGGAAATTCACCCCTCCACTTT. Protein product: CASRRQGGNSPLHF.

The V call is TRBV2, the J call TRBJ2-2; TRBD1 matches 7 bases. The CDR3 contains 13 residues. Germline V gene sequence: CDR1 SNHLY, CDR2 FYNNEI. CDR3 protein: CAGTGANTGELFF. Written as DNA, the CDR3 is TGTGCGGGAACAGGGGCGAACACCGGGGAGCTGTTTTTT.

This chain connects TRBV6-5 to TRBJ2-7, with 10 bases matching TRBD1. Germline loops: CDR1 MNHEY, CDR2 SVGAGI. The CDR3 extends over 14 amino acids. J gave up 2 bases and V 2 bases, and 0 bases lay outside the gene matches. The CDR3 bases are TGTGCCAGCAGTTACGGACAGGGGGCCTACGAGCAGTACGTC. Amino acids: CASSYGQGAYEQYV.